These T cell receptor beta chains were read from a single sample in a study of blood T cell repertoires in COVID-19. Here immunoSEQ multiplex PCR was the method, and the copy in TCRdb shows in-frame clones only, minus some. The data contain over 150,000 clones, around 83% of them singletons. The specimen was peripheral blood. These TCRs come from a woman in her sixties or seventies with COVID-19, enrolled during active disease. CDR3s leave out the opening cysteine and the closing phenylalanine or tryptophan. Each record gives: V gene, J gene, CDR3 protein.

v_gene: TRBV13; j_gene: TRBJ1-1; CDR3aa: ASTLGLNAF
v_gene: TRBV6-5; j_gene: TRBJ2-7; CDR3aa: ASSLRQAPYEQY
v_gene: TRBV5-1; j_gene: TRBJ1-1; CDR3aa: ASYPDSLFTEAF
v_gene: TRBV9; j_gene: TRBJ1-6; CDR3aa: ASSVEGNGSPLH
v_gene: TRBV10-1; j_gene: TRBJ1-1; CDR3aa: ASSEHRATEAF
v_gene: TRBV6-2/TRBV6-3; j_gene: TRBJ2-1; CDR3aa: ASSRVGGGAYNEQF
v_gene: TRBV11-2; j_gene: TRBJ1-2; CDR3aa: ASSRRTGDFGYT
v_gene: TRBV7-2; j_gene: TRBJ1-5; CDR3aa: ASSWGGVQPQH
v_gene: TRBV4-1; j_gene: TRBJ2-1; CDR3aa: ASSQVGATAGYNEQF
v_gene: TRBV6-5; j_gene: TRBJ1-1; CDR3aa: ASRPIGHPTEAF
v_gene: TRBV27; j_gene: TRBJ2-5; CDR3aa: ASSLLGGETQY
v_gene: TRBV19; j_gene: TRBJ1-5; CDR3aa: ASKQGRQPQH
v_gene: TRBV7-8; j_gene: TRBJ1-1; CDR3aa: ASSPQNRGPNTEAF
v_gene: TRBV18; j_gene: TRBJ1-5; CDR3aa: ASSPKDQGTANQPQH
v_gene: TRBV19; j_gene: TRBJ2-3; CDR3aa: ASSISAGADTQY
v_gene: TRBV2; j_gene: TRBJ2-3; CDR3aa: ASSEGGFPTDTQY
v_gene: TRBV2; j_gene: TRBJ1-5; CDR3aa: ASGGQGGNQPQH
v_gene: TRBV5-1; j_gene: TRBJ2-3; CDR3aa: ASSYSGGRTDTQY
v_gene: TRBV27; j_gene: TRBJ1-5; CDR3aa: ASSLTEGQPQH
v_gene: TRBV10-2; j_gene: TRBJ2-3; CDR3aa: ASSFAGGGDTQY
v_gene: TRBV7-2; j_gene: TRBJ1-1; CDR3aa: ASSLGTDTEAF
v_gene: TRBV7-8; j_gene: TRBJ1-5; CDR3aa: ASSLANRVGQPQH
v_gene: TRBV5-6; j_gene: TRBJ1-2; CDR3aa: ASSSPDREF
v_gene: TRBV29-1; j_gene: TRBJ1-2; CDR3aa: SVEILPGTPNYGYT
v_gene: TRBV5-8; j_gene: TRBJ2-7; CDR3aa: ASSLTSGYEQY
v_gene: TRBV6-5; j_gene: TRBJ1-5; CDR3aa: ASRAEVSQPQH
v_gene: TRBV14; j_gene: TRBJ2-5; CDR3aa: ASSHEYHRTGGTETQY
v_gene: TRBV6-2/TRBV6-3; j_gene: TRBJ1-2; CDR3aa: ASSYGADRIYGYT
v_gene: TRBV19; j_gene: TRBJ1-1; CDR3aa: ASSIATPSGGARATEAF
v_gene: TRBV11-3; j_gene: TRBJ2-2; CDR3aa: ASSPQGRTGELF
v_gene: TRBV10-3; j_gene: TRBJ2-7; CDR3aa: AISGNFEGSEQY
v_gene: TRBV11-2; j_gene: TRBJ1-2; CDR3aa: ASSFGGSYGYT
v_gene: TRBV18; j_gene: TRBJ1-3; CDR3aa: ASSPLDTAPSGNTIY
v_gene: TRBV9; j_gene: TRBJ1-6; CDR3aa: ASSFPGRGNSPLH
v_gene: TRBV27; j_gene: TRBJ2-2; CDR3aa: ASSLAQGGNTGELF
v_gene: TRBV6-5; j_gene: TRBJ2-2; CDR3aa: ASRPGTNTGELF
v_gene: TRBV19; j_gene: TRBJ1-4; CDR3aa: ASSLGTGGEKLF
v_gene: TRBV10-2; j_gene: TRBJ2-5; CDR3aa: ASSESGRVEETQY
v_gene: TRBV6-6; j_gene: TRBJ1-3; CDR3aa: ASRGVRDSGNTIY
v_gene: TRBV20-1; j_gene: TRBJ1-2; CDR3aa: SASPGAGYT
v_gene: TRBV5-1; j_gene: TRBJ1-4; CDR3aa: ASSPGQGNEKLF
v_gene: TRBV18; j_gene: TRBJ1-1; CDR3aa: ASSPNLAQGNTEAF
v_gene: TRBV3-1/TRBV3-2; j_gene: TRBJ2-7; CDR3aa: ASSPATPWYEQY
v_gene: TRBV7-3; j_gene: TRBJ2-1; CDR3aa: ASRPTGIAEQF
v_gene: TRBV5-1; j_gene: TRBJ2-5; CDR3aa: ASSPSRGRAETQY
v_gene: TRBV20-1; j_gene: TRBJ1-5; CDR3aa: SASASGNQPQH
v_gene: TRBV6-5; j_gene: TRBJ2-7; CDR3aa: ASSPPSDSAYEQY
v_gene: TRBV20-1; j_gene: TRBJ1-1; CDR3aa: SAPLYTEAF
v_gene: TRBV7-3; j_gene: TRBJ2-2; CDR3aa: ASSRDSTGELF